The entry below describes one TCR beta chain. The antigen is undetermined. The sample originates from a study of shared clonotypes between healthy human individuals. General study results and limits: Unshared clonotypes carried lower generation probabilities than those common to all four donors. Across subsets, estimated richness was generally greater for naive than for memory populations.

Profiling relied on immunoSEQ multiplex PCR, and the TCRdb table lists in-frame clones only, not all of them. The sample includes 1,400,000 or so clones, approximately 98.5% of them seen just once. V lost 2 bases to trimming and J lost 3 bases, with 19 bases between them. CDR3 size: 17 residues. CDR1 and CDR2 (germline): SGHAT, FQNNGV. The clonotype was recovered from a man younger than 45 in good health. V usage is TRBV11-2 and J usage is TRBJ2-5; D might be TRBD2 (6 bases). Sequenced input: naive CD4+ T cells sorted from blood. Subset indicated: CD45RA+ positively selected. The CDR3 nucleotides read TGTGCCAGCAGCTTATTCTCCAGGAGGGGATCCGAAGAGACCCAGTACTTC. The encoded protein is CASSLFSRRGSEETQYF.